The clone carrying this T cell receptor (beta chain) was detected only once. The antigen is not known. This sample is drawn from a study of T cell repertoires in cytomegalovirus infection. The trim removed 2 bases at V and 7 bases at J, leaving 9 bases unmatched. CDR1 and CDR2 (germline): LNHDA, SQIVND (reference sequence). The CDR3 spans 15 residues. Each CDR3 protein is one row after TCRdb ran MiXCR on the reads. The sample has around 77,000 distinct CDR3 sequences, roughly 20% seen once; the top ten hold roughly two thirds. This receptor was obtained from a human donor in good health (CMV status not recorded). Some clones in this sample may be carry-over from other donors' samples. The chain recombines TRBV19 with TRBJ2-5, with 8 nucleotides matching TRBD1. This specimen consisted of CD8+ T cells from cultured PBMCs, obtained from culture after CMV antigen stimulation. CDR3 nucleotide sequence: TGTGCCAGTAGTATACAGGGGGCAAGACCAGGGACCCAGTACTTC. This sequence encodes CASSIQGARPGTQYF.